This entry lists 30 T cell receptor beta chains sequenced from one sample in a study of shared clonotypes between healthy human individuals (TCRdb year 2020). Library creation used the immunoSEQ multiplex PCR assay. TCRdb provides this immuneACCESS table in a form limited to in-frame rearrangements. Some clones are lacking; in checked studies, under half of them reflect an unresolved V gene, and why the rest are absent is not known. This sample gives about 1.5 million clones in total; 95% to 99% of them show up just once. About 0.45% of the sample rests with the top ten. What was sequenced was naive CD4+ T cells sorted from blood. Per the publication, the cell subset or site label means: CD45RA+ positively selected. The receptors come from a man aged 25 to 45 in good health.

V is TRBV11-3 and J is TRBJ2-3, with 13 nucleotides matching TRBD2. The CDR3 totals 19 residues. The junction had 13 bases not matched to a gene; V was cut back by 4 bases and J by 3 bases. The germline V gene encodes CDR1 SGHNT and CDR2 YENEEA. This CDR3 is CASSSGRTSGSSLTDTQYF. DNA for the CDR3: TGTGCCAGCAGCTCCGGGAGGACTAGCGGGAGCTCCCTAACAGATACGCAGTATTTT.

This chain uses TRBV19 with TRBJ2-1; D is possibly TRBD2 (5 bases). V was clipped by 8 bases and J by 0 bases, with 14 bases between them. This CDR3 has 15 residues. The germline V gene has CDR1 LNHDA and CDR2 SQIVND (reference sequence). The CDR3 here is CASQKAESSYNEQFF. The CDR3, as DNA: TGTGCCAGTCAAAAAGCGGAGAGCTCCTACAATGAGCAGTTCTTC.

This rearrangement joins TRBV5-1 to TRBJ2-7, with D possibly being TRBD1 (5 bases). Germline V gene lookup returns CDR1 SGHRS and CDR2 YFSETQ. Trimming removed 2 bases at V and 6 bases at J, with 12 bases between. The CDR3 spans 13 residues. CDR3 region: CASSFTGLSEQYF. DNA of the CDR3: TGCGCCAGCAGCTTTACAGGTCTAAGCGAGCAGTACTTC.

The rearrangement joins TRBV5-1 to TRBJ2-2; D not certain. In germline, CDR1 is SGHRS, CDR2 YFSETQ. V shed 0 bases and J shed 7 bases, with 7 bases lying between them. The CDR3 has 13 amino acids. The CDR3 is CASSLDGDGELFF. Written as DNA, the CDR3 is TGCGCCAGCAGCTTGGATGGAGACGGGGAGCTGTTTTTT.

This clone was observed once. CDR3 nucleotide sequence: TGCGCCAGCAGCCAACAAACCGGGGGGGTGGCAGATACGCAGTATTTT. Translation: CASSQQTGGVADTQYF. The V call is TRBV4-3, the J call TRBJ2-3, with 8 bases that match TRBD2. The CDR3 has 16 residues. The germline CDR1 and CDR2 sequences are LGHNA and YSLEER. V shed 2 bases and J 4 bases; nucleotides not matched to a gene: 8.

The chain has TRBV7-9 and TRBJ2-2; the match to TRBD2 covers 13 bases. The V gene's germline CDR1 is SEHNR and CDR2 FQNEAQ (reference sequence). Losses at the gene ends were 5 bases for V and 1 base for J; bases not matched to a gene: 7. The CDR3 totals 18 residues. Here the CDR3 reads CASSTRGTSGENTGELFF. The CDR3 DNA follows: TGTGCCAGCAGCACAAGAGGGACTAGCGGGGAGAACACCGGGGAGCTGTTTTTT.

J is TRBJ2-1 and V is TRBV11-3; D perhaps matches TRBD1 (6 bases). V gave up 5 bases and J gave up 4 bases, with 12 bases separating them. The CDR3 is 14 residues long. Germline V gene sequence: CDR1 SGHNT, CDR2 YENEEA. CDR3 amino acids: CASSGGSRYNEQFF. The CDR3 coding sequence is TGTGCCAGCAGCGGGGGCTCTAGATACAATGAGCAGTTCTTC. Together with reference TRBV11-3 and TRBJ2-1, the CDR3 gives the full variable domain: EAGVVQSPRYKIIEKKQPVAFWCNPISGHNTLYWYLQNLGQGPELLIRYENEEAVDDSQLPKDRFSAERLKGVDSTLKIQPAELGDSAVYLCASSGGSRYNEQFFGPGTRLTVL.

The CDR3: CSAPTGPNTGELFF. DNA of the CDR3: TGCAGCGCCCCCACAGGCCCGAACACCGGGGAGCTGTTTTTT. V usage is TRBV29-1 and J usage is TRBJ2-2; a possible D gene is TRBD1 (5 bases). The CDR3 consists of 14 residues. V gave up 7 bases and J gave up 0 bases, with 12 bases separating them. The V gene's germline CDR1 is SQVTM and CDR2 ANQGSEA.

This chain joins TRBV29-1 and TRBJ2-7; 9 bases fit TRBD2. Trimming at V came to 6 bases and at J to 9 bases, leaving 21 bases not matched to a gene. The CDR3 extends over 16 amino acids. CDR1 and CDR2 from the germline V gene are SQVTM and ANQGSEA. The CDR3, as DNA: TGCAGCGTGACAGAGGTGGCTAGCGGGAAATTTAAGGGGCAGTACTTC. It encodes CSVTEVASGKFKGQYF.

CDR3 nucleotides: TGTGCCAGCTCACGGGGACAGGATAATTACGAGCAGTACTTC. Translation: CASSRGQDNYEQYF. The rearrangement links TRBV18 to TRBJ2-7, with 8 nucleotides matching TRBD1. The CDR3 has 14 residues. Germline CDR1 reads KGHSH; CDR2 reads LQKENI. Germline trimming cut 4 bases from V and 4 bases from J; bases unmatched to any gene: 6.

Of note for this clone: The junction does not match germline at one end; this may be a read error. This chain links TRBV27 with TRBJ1-2, with 7 bases fitting TRBD1. The CDR3 spans 11 residues. Looked up from germline, CDR1 is MNHEY and CDR2 is SMNVEV (reference sequence). The CDR3 DNA follows: TGTGCCAGCAGTTCACAGGGGAGGCCTTACTTC. As protein: CASSSQGRPYF.

The chain carries TRBV6-6 and TRBJ1-5; 8 bases agree with TRBD1. Germline V gives CDR1 MNHNY, CDR2 SVGAGI (reference sequence). The CDR3 is made up of 16 amino acids. J gave up 2 bases and V 4 bases, and 7 bases lay outside the gene matches. The CDR3 DNA sequence: TGTGCCAGCAGTTCCTTGGACAGGGCACGCAATCAGCCCCAGCATTTT. Amino acid sequence: CASSSLDRARNQPQHF.

The V call is TRBV9, the J call TRBJ2-3, with D uncertain. The CDR3 runs 19 residues. V was pared by 0 bases and J by 0 bases, with 20 bases between. CDR1 and CDR2 (germline): SGDLS, YYNGEE. The CDR3 is CASSVGLIRRPLSTDTQYF. CDR3 sequence (DNA): TGTGCCAGCAGCGTAGGTTTAATACGGCGACCCCTCAGCACAGATACGCAGTATTTT.

The chain carries TRBV6-5 and TRBJ2-7; 12 nucleotides match TRBD2. Trimming at V came to 0 bases and at J to 5 bases, leaving 5 bases not matched to a gene. The V gene's germline CDR1 is MNHEY and CDR2 SVGAGI. The CDR3 contains 16 residues. The DNA of the CDR3 is TGTGCCAGCAGTTACTCGTTGACTAGCGGGAGCCACGAGCAGTACTTC. It codes for CASSYSLTSGSHEQYF.

This clone has a single count. J is TRBJ1-2 and V is TRBV7-2, with 8 bases that match TRBD1. CDR1 and CDR2 from the germline V gene are SGHTA and FQGNSA. This CDR3 is 16 amino acids long. The trim removed 5 bases at V and 8 bases at J, leaving 16 bases unmatched. CDR3 coding DNA: TGTGCCAGCAGCCACCCGGACAGGGCTCTCTCGGGAGGCTACACCTTC. This gives the protein CASSHPDRALSGGYTF. The variable domain in full, completed from reference TRBV7-2 and TRBJ1-2, reads GAGVSQSPSNKVTEKGKDVELRCDPISGHTALYWYRQSLGQGLEFLIYFQGNSAPDKSGLPSDRFSAERTGGSVSTLTIQRTQQEDSAVYLCASSHPDRALSGGYTFGSGTRLTVV.

Points on this clone: Additional DNA sequences in this sample encode the identical CDR3. The rearrangement links TRBV28 to TRBJ1-5; 7 nucleotides agree with TRBD1. Germline V gives CDR1 MDHEN, CDR2 SYDVKM. J was trimmed by 4 bases and V by 7 bases; bases with no gene match: 7. The CDR3 runs to 14 residues. The CDR3 is CASTPGTANQPQHF. CDR3 nucleotides: TGTGCCAGCACCCCCGGGACAGCGAATCAGCCCCAGCATTTT.

This clone was picked up one time. The chain carries TRBV5-1 and TRBJ1-2; TRBD1 might be the D (5 bases). This CDR3 has 13 amino acids. V lost 3 bases to trimming and J lost 4 bases, with 10 bases between them. Germline values: CDR1 SGHRS, CDR2 YFSETQ. In nucleotides, the CDR3 is TGCGCCAGCAGCTGGGGGACGGGCTATGGCTACACCTTC. It encodes CASSWGTGYGYTF.

The gene calls are TRBV10-3 and TRBJ1-4; 8 bases map to TRBD1. V dropped 4 bases and J dropped 0; count of bases not matched to a gene: 10. In germline, CDR1 is ENHRY, CDR2 SYGVKD. The CDR3 runs 18 residues. In DNA form, the CDR3 reads TGTGCCATCAGTGGCTACCGGACAGGGACCACAACTAATGAAAAACTGTTTTTT. Translation: CAISGYRTGTTTNEKLFF.

About this clone itself: The sample holds other DNA sequences that translate to the same CDR3. The chain carries TRBV10-1 and TRBJ1-1; the D gene is possibly TRBD1 (5 bases). Germline V gene sequence: CDR1 WNHNN, CDR2 SYGVQD (reference sequence). This CDR3 has 13 amino acids. Trimming took 4 bases from V and 0 from J, leaving 6 bases between them. The CDR3 DNA is TGCGCCAGCAGTGGACAGATGAACACTGAAGCTTTCTTT. Protein: CASSGQMNTEAFF.

J is TRBJ2-7 and V is TRBV5-6; the D is unclear. Germline V CDR1 and CDR2: SGHDT, YYEEEE. V was pared by 0 bases and J by 6 bases, with 13 bases between. The CDR3 sequence is 14 residues long. DNA for the CDR3: TGTGCCAGCAGCTTGGGGGATAAGACCTCCGAGCAGTACTTC. This gives the protein CASSLGDKTSEQYF.

The V call is TRBV19, the J call TRBJ2-6, with 9 bases identical to TRBD1. Germline V gene lookup returns CDR1 LNHDA and CDR2 SQIVND (reference sequence). The length of the CDR3 is 16 residues. Losses at the gene ends were 8 bases for V and 0 bases for J; bases not matched to a gene: 5. The CDR3 loop is CASAGQGPSGANVLTF. The CDR3 DNA reads TGTGCCAGTGCGGGACAGGGACCCTCTGGGGCCAACGTCCTGACTTTC.

The rearrangement uses TRBV27 and TRBJ1-4; tentatively, D is TRBD1 (5 bases). Germline loops: CDR1 MNHEY, CDR2 SMNVEV (reference sequence). The length of the CDR3 is 14 residues. V was shortened by 10 bases and J by 3 bases, with 15 bases between the two germline ends. The CDR3 sequence: CATSQGSPNEKLFF. The CDR3 DNA is TGTGCCACTTCGCAGGGTTCCCCTAATGAAAAACTGTTTTTT.

The V gene is TRBV5-5, the J gene TRBJ1-3; 10 bases fit TRBD1. Germline-derived CDR1 and CDR2 are SGHKS and YYEKEE (reference sequence). Losses at the gene ends were 3 bases for V and 3 bases for J; bases not matched to a gene: 6. There are 16 residues in the CDR3. As DNA, the CDR3 is TGTGCCAGCAGCTCATCGACAGGGGGCTTTGGAAACACCATATATTTT. Protein: CASSSSTGGFGNTIYF. Full variable domain (remainder filled in from reference TRBV5-5 and TRBJ1-3): DAGVTQSPTHLIKTRGQQVTLRCSPISGHKSVSWYQQVLGQGPQFIFQYYEKEERGRGNFPDRFSARQFPNYSSELNVNALLLGDSALYLCASSSSTGGFGNTIYFGEGSWLTVV.

J is TRBJ2-3 and V is TRBV5-1; 7 bases match TRBD1. V gave up 0 bases and J gave up 4 bases; unmatched junction bases: 11. Germline V gene lookup returns CDR1 SGHRS and CDR2 YFSETQ. The CDR3 sequence is 17 residues long. CDR3 protein: CASSLAFGTVVPDTQYF. Written as DNA, the CDR3 is TGCGCCAGCAGCTTGGCCTTCGGGACAGTCGTCCCAGATACGCAGTATTTT.

This chain uses TRBV7-9 with TRBJ2-5; 10 bases map to TRBD2. The V gene end was trimmed by 2 bases and the J gene end by 7 bases; junction bases not matched to a gene: 10. The germline V gene encodes CDR1 SEHNR and CDR2 FQNEAQ (reference sequence). The CDR3 runs 16 residues. CDR3 in DNA: TGTGCCAGCAGCTTACGAGCGGGAGGGCCCGGTTGGACCCAGTACTTC. Amino acid sequence: CASSLRAGGPGWTQYF.

The chain is built from TRBV27 and TRBJ2-2; possibly TRBD1 for D (6 bases). The CDR3 length is 16 residues. Per germline, CDR1 MNHEY and CDR2 SMNVEV (reference sequence). V gave up 6 bases and J gave up 0 bases, with 14 bases separating them. This CDR3 is CASSPPGQPNTGELFF. The DNA for the CDR3 is TGTGCCAGCAGCCCACCGGGACAACCGAACACCGGGGAGCTGTTTTTT.

This rearrangement joins TRBV10-2 to TRBJ2-3; D not resolved. Germline V gene data show CDR1 as WSHSY and CDR2 as SAAADI. With 6 bases removed from V and 3 bases from J, the gap between germline ends came to 16 bases. CDR3 size: 15 residues. This CDR3 is CASSSFASGTDTQYF. The CDR3 DNA follows: TGCGCCAGCAGCAGCTTTGCTAGTGGTACAGATACGCAGTATTTT.

The chain employs TRBV11-2 and TRBJ2-5, with D possibly matching TRBD2 (5 bases). The V gene lost 3 bases and the J gene lost 4 bases, with 18 bases spanning the gap. The germline V gene has CDR1 SGHAT and CDR2 FQNNGV. This CDR3 is built from 16 residues. The CDR3 coding sequence is TGTGCCAGCAGCTTCTATGGACTGGCGCTGGGAGAGACCCAGTACTTC. The encoded protein is CASSFYGLALGETQYF.

The chain recombines TRBV9 with TRBJ2-3, with D hard to call. Germline V gene lookup returns CDR1 SGDLS and CDR2 YYNGEE. There are 14 residues in the CDR3. Trimming removed 1 base from V and 8 bases from J, with 14 bases in between. The CDR3 protein is CASSVTGSEGTQYF. The CDR3 bases are TGTGCCAGCAGCGTAACGGGTAGTGAAGGTACGCAGTATTTT.

The chain uses TRBV5-4 and TRBJ2-1; maybe TRBD1 (5 bases). The ends were cut back, 1 base at V and 7 bases at J, with 12 bases in the middle. Germline-derived CDR1 and CDR2 are SGHNT and YYREEE (reference sequence). The CDR3 loop spans 14 amino acids. In DNA, the CDR3 is TGTGCCAGCAGCTTGTCAGGGATGGAGAATGAGCAGTTCTTC. Its protein is CASSLSGMENEQFF. Looking up the rest from reference TRBV5-4 and TRBJ2-1 gives the full variable domain: ETGVTQSPTHLIKTRGQQVTLRCSSQSGHNTVSWYQQALGQGPQFIFQYYREEENGRGNFPPRFSGLQFPNYSSELNVNALELDDSALYLCASSLSGMENEQFFGPGTRLTVL.